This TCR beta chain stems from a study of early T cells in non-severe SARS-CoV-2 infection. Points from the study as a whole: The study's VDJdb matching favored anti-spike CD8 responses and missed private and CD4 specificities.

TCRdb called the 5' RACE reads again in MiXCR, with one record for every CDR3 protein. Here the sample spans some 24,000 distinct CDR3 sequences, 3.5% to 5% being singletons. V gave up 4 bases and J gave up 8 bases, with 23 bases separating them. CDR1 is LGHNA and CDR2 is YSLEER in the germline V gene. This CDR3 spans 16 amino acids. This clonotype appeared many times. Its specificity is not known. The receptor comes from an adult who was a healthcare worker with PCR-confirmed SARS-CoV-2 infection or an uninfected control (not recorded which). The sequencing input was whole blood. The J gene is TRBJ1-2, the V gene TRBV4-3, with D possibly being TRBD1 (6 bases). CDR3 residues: CASSPSEQGLIGGYTF. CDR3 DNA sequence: TGCGCCAGCAGCCCCTCGGAGCAGGGGTTAATCGGCGGCTACACCTTC.